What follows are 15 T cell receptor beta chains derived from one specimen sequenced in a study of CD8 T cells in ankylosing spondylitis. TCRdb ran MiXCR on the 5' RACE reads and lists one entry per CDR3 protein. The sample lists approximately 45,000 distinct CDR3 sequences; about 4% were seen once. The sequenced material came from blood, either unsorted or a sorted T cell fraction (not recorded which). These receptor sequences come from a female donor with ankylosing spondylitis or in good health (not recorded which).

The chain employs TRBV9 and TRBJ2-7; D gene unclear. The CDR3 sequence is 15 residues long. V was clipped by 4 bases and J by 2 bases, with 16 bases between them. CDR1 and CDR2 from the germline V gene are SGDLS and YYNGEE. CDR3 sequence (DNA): TGTGCCAGCAGCCCACTCGGGTCGTCCACCTACGAGCAGTACTTC. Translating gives CASSPLGSSTYEQYF.

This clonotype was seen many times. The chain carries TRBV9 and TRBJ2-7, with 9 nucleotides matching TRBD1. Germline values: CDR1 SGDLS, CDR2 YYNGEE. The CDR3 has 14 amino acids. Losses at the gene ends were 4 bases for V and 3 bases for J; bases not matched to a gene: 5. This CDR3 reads CASSPGQGNYEQYF. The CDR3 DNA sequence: TGTGCCAGCAGCCCCGGACAGGGGAACTACGAGCAGTACTTC.

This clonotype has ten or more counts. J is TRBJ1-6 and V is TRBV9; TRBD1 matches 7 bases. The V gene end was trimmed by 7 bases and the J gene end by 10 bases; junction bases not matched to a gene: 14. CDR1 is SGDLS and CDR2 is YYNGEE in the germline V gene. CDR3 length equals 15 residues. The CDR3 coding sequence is TGTGCCAGCCACGGGGGGCCAGGGGGAAACTCACCCCTCCACTTT. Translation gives CASHGGPGGNSPLHF.

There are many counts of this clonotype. The CDR3 DNA is TGTGCCAGTTCCGACAGGGTAAATTCACCCCTCCACTTT. Protein sequence: CASSDRVNSPLHF. This sequence joins TRBV9 and TRBJ1-6, with 7 bases identical to TRBD1. This CDR3 comprises 13 residues. Trimming at V came to 8 bases and at J to 7 bases, leaving 6 bases not matched to a gene. CDR1 SGDLS and CDR2 YYNGEE come from the germline V gene.

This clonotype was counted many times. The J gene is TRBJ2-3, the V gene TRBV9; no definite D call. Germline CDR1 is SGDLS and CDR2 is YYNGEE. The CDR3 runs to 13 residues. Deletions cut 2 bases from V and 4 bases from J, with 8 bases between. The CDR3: CASSVFSADTQYF. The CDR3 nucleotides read TGTGCCAGCAGCGTTTTCTCGGCAGATACGCAGTATTTT. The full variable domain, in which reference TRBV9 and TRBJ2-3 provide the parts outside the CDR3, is DSGVTQTPKHLITATGQRVTLRCSPRSGDLSVYWYQQSLDQGLQFLIQYYNGEERAKGNILERFSAQQFPDLHSELNLSSLELGDSALYFCASSVFSADTQYFGPGTRLTVL.

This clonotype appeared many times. Written as DNA, the CDR3 is TGTGCCAGCAGCGGACAGGCTGGGTCACCCCTCCACTTT. Its protein product is CASSGQAGSPLHF. The gene calls are TRBV9 and TRBJ1-6; possible D gene TRBD1, 6 bases. V shed 3 bases and J shed 10 bases, with 11 bases lying between them. Germline CDR1 and CDR2: SGDLS and YYNGEE. This CDR3 is 13 amino acids long.

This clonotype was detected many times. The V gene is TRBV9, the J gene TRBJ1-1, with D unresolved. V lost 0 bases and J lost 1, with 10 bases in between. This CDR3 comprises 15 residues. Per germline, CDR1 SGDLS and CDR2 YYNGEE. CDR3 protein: CASSVVFRENTEAFF. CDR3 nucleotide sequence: TGTGCCAGCAGCGTAGTATTTCGGGAGAACACTGAAGCTTTCTTT.

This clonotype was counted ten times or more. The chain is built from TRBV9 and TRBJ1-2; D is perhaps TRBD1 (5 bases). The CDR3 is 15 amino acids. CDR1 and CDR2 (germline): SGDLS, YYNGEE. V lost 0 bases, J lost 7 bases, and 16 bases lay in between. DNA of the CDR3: TGTGCCAGCAGCGTAGGTTTTGGGGGGACTGGTGGCTACACCTTC. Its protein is CASSVGFGGTGGYTF.

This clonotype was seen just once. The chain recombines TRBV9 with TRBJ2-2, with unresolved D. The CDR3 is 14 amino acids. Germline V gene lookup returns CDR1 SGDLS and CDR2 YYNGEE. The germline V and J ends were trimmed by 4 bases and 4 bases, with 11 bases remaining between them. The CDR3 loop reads CASSQVWGTGELFF. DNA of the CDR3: TGTGCCAGCAGCCAGGTTTGGGGCACCGGGGAGCTGTTTTTT. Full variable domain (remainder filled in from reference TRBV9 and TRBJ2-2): DSGVTQTPKHLITATGQRVTLRCSPRSGDLSVYWYQQSLDQGLQFLIQYYNGEERAKGNILERFSAQQFPDLHSELNLSSLELGDSALYFCASSQVWGTGELFFGEGSRLTVL.

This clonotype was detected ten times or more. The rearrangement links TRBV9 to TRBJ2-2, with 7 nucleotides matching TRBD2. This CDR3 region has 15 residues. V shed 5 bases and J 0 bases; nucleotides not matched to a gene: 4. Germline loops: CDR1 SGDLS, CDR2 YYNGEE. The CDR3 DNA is TGTGCCAGCAGGGGAGGGCCTTCGAACACCGGGGAGCTGTTTTTT. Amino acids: CASRGGPSNTGELFF.

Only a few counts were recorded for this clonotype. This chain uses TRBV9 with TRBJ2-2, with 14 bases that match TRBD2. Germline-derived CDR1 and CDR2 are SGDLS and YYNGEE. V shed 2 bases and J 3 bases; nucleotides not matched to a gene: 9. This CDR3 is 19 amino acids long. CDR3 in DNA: TGTGCCAGCAGCGTGGCCCTTCGGACTAGCGGGGGGCACACCGGGGAGCTGTTTTTT. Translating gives CASSVALRTSGGHTGELFF.

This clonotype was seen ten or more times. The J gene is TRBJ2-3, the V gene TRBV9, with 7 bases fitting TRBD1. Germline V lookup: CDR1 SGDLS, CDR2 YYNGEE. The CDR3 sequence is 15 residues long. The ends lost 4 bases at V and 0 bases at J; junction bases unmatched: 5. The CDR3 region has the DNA TGTGCCAGCAGCTACAGGGGTACTAGCACAGATACGCAGTATTTT. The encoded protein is CASSYRGTSTDTQYF.

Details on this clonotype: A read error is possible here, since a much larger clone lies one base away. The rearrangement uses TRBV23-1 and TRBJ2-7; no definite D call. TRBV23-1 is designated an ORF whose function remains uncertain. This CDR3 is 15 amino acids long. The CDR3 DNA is TGCGTCAGCAGTCAATGCGACATTCCGCTATACGAGCAGTACTTC. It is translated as CVSSQCDIPLYEQYF.

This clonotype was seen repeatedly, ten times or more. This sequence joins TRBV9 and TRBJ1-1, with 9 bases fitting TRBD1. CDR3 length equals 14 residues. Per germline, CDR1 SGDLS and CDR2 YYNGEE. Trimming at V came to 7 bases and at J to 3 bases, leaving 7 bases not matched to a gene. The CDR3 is CASGTGRRDTEAFF. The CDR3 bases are TGTGCCAGCGGGACAGGGAGGAGGGACACTGAAGCTTTCTTT.

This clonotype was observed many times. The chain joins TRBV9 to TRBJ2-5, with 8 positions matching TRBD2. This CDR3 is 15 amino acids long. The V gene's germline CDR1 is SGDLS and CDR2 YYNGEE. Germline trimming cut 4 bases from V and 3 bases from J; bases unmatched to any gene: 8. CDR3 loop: CASSPRGGFEETQYF. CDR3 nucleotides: TGTGCCAGCAGCCCCCGGGGGGGCTTTGAAGAGACCCAGTACTTC.